The 7 T cell receptor beta chains listed next were all sequenced from one sample in a study of T cell repertoires in cytomegalovirus infection. From the reads, TCRdb called clonotypes with MiXCR, one entry per CDR3 protein. The table has fewer than 1,000,000 distinct CDR3 sequences, around 32% seen once. For these receptors, no antigen is known. The sample consisted of cultured CD8+ T cells from PBMCs, taken from culture after CMV antigen stimulation. The receptors were gathered from a human donor in good health (CMV status not recorded). Some clones in this sample may be carry-over from other donors' samples.

This clonotype was recorded many times. The V gene is TRBV10-3, the J gene TRBJ2-5, with D maybe TRBD2 (5 bases). The CDR3 spans 15 residues. Germline CDR1 reads ENHRY; CDR2 reads SYGVKD. V was pared by 0 bases and J by 6 bases, with 14 bases between. CDR3 nucleotide sequence: TGTGCCATCAGTGAGTCGAGACGGGGTACGAAGACCCAGTACTTC. It encodes CAISESRRGTKTQYF.

This chain connects TRBV7-4 to TRBJ1-1; tentatively, D is TRBD1 (6 bases). V shed 5 bases and J shed 6 bases, with 22 bases lying between them. The CDR3 has 16 amino acids. Germline CDR1 SGHVT, CDR2 SQSDAQ. CDR3 sequence (DNA): TGTGCCAGCAGCCTAAGTGGACAGAAAGTGTACGCTGAAGCTTTCTTT. Protein: CASSLSGQKVYAEAFF.

This clonotype was seen a handful of times. The genes are TRBV19 and TRBJ2-1; tentatively, D is TRBD1 (6 bases). The germline V gene has CDR1 LNHDA and CDR2 SQIVND (reference sequence). The CDR3 length is 15 residues. V was pared by 6 bases and J by 3 bases, with 15 bases between. As DNA, the CDR3 is TGTGCCAGTAGCCTGACAGGCTTCGTCTACAATGAGCAGTTCTTC. Its translation: CASSLTGFVYNEQFF.

This clonotype was found once. The V gene is TRBV27, the J gene TRBJ1-1; TRBD1 might be the D (6 bases). Germline V gives CDR1 MNHEY, CDR2 SMNVEV (reference sequence). The length of the CDR3 is 13 residues. Trimming took off 8 bases at V and 5 bases at J, with 15 bases between the two ends. Here the CDR3 reads CASWGGLVTEAFF. Written as DNA, the CDR3 is TGTGCCAGCTGGGGGGGGCTAGTGACTGAAGCTTTCTTT.

This clonotype was seen a handful of times. This rearrangement joins TRBV28 to TRBJ1-4, with D possibly TRBD1 on 5 matching bases. The CDR3 has 16 amino acids. In germline, CDR1 is MDHEN, CDR2 SYDVKM. Trimming shortened V by 5 bases and J by 1 base, and 14 bases separated the two germline ends. The CDR3 loop is CASSGGTGRTNEKLFF. The CDR3 bases are TGTGCCAGCAGTGGCGGGACGGGGAGAACTAATGAAAAACTGTTTTTT.

This sequence joins TRBV28 and TRBJ1-4, with TRBD1 as a possible D gene (6 bases). The germline V gene encodes CDR1 MDHEN and CDR2 SYDVKM. Trimming shortened V by 5 bases and J by 10 bases, and 20 bases separated the two germline ends. The CDR3 runs to 15 residues. CDR3 coding DNA: TGTGCCAGCAGTAACAGGGAAGGTATGGGTGGAAAACTGTTTTTT. Residues: CASSNREGMGGKLFF. Full variable domain (remainder filled in from reference TRBV28 and TRBJ1-4): DVKVTQSSRYLVKRTGEKVFLECVQDMDHENMFWYRQDPGLGLRLIYFSYDVKMKEKGDIPEGYSVSREKKERFSLILESASTNQTSMYLCASSNREGMGGKLFFGSGTQLSVL.

The sample holds a few counts of this clonotype. The chain uses TRBV19 and TRBJ1-2; 10 bases are a match to TRBD1. The CDR3 has 15 residues. Germline V CDR1 and CDR2: LNHDA, SQIVND (reference sequence). The ends lost 5 bases at V and 3 bases at J; junction bases unmatched: 6. CDR3 in amino acids: CASSPTGGRDYGYTF. As DNA, the CDR3 is TGTGCCAGTAGTCCGACAGGGGGCCGTGACTATGGCTACACCTTC.